This entry describes one T cell receptor beta chain. Antigen unknown. V dropped 4 bases and J dropped 0 bases, with 13 bases sitting between them. CDR3 size: 14 residues. Germline values: CDR1 SQVTM, CDR2 ANQGSEA. A single heparinised blood sample, averaging about 120 mL, was obtained per donor. The authors sorted CD4+ naive, central memory, regulatory and stem cell-like memory cells via CD45RO/CCR7/CD25/CD127/CD95/CD27. Isolated RNA was reverse transcribed in full, so expressed TCRB transcripts were sequenced. TCRdb's table, derived via immunoSEQ multiplex PCR, lists solely in-frame clones and lacks some. Of 150,000 or so clones listed, roughly 59% are singletons. These data belong to a study of beta chain features in type 1 diabetes. Findings of the study overall: Researchers could not determine here whether HLA type influences TCRB rearrangement. Moderate yet significant TCRB CDR3 shortening was seen in Type 1 diabetes patients in all four CD4+ subsets. At VDJ recombination sites, type 1 diabetes patients had fewer insertions and more deleted nucleotides.

This sequence joins TRBV29-1 and TRBJ2-7, with TRBD1 as a possible D gene (7 bases). The sequencing sample was made of naive CD4+ T cells from blood. The clonotype was recovered from a man aged 25-45 years with type 1 diabetes. The CDR3 region has the DNA TGCAGCGTTGCAGGGGGGAATAGCTCCTACGAGCAGTACTTC. It encodes CSVAGGNSSYEQYF.